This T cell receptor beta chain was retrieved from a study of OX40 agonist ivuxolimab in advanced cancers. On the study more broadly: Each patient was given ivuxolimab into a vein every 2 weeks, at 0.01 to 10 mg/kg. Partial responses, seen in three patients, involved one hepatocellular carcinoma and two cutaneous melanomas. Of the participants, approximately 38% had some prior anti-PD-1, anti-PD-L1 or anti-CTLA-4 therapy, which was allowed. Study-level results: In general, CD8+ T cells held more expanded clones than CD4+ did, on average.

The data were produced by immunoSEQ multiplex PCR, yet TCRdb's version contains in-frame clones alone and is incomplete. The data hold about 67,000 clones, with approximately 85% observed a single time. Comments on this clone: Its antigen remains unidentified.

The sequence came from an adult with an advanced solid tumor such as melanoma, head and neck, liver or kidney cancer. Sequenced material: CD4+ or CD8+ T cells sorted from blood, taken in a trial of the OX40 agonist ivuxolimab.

This chain's CDR3 is CASRKRHLSYNEQFF. Written as DNA, the CDR3 is TGTGCCAGCAGAAAGCGACACCTCTCCTACAATGAGCAGTTCTTC. V is TRBV6-5 and J is TRBJ2-1; D remains unclear. V lost 6 bases and J lost 0, with 12 bases in between. The CDR3 runs 15 residues. The germline CDR1 and CDR2 sequences are MNHEY and SVGAGI.